This record covers a single T cell receptor beta chain. This sample is part of a study of blood T cell repertoires in COVID-19. In germline, CDR1 is LGHDT, CDR2 YNNKEL (reference sequence). CDR3 length: 16 amino acids. V was clipped by 4 bases and J by 1 base; unmatched bases: 3. The data were produced by immunoSEQ multiplex PCR, yet TCRdb's version contains in-frame clones alone and is incomplete. The sample shows around 140,000 clones, 70% to 90% of them seen only once. Sequences were obtained from peripheral blood. The chain links TRBV3-1 (or the pseudogene TRBV3-2) to TRBJ2-5, with 13 nucleotides matching TRBD2. The receptor comes from a man between 65 and 85 years old with acute or convalescent COVID-19. The CDR3 spells CASSRGLAGAQETQYF. The CDR3 DNA is TGTGCCAGCAGCCGAGGACTAGCGGGGGCCCAAGAGACCCAGTACTTC.